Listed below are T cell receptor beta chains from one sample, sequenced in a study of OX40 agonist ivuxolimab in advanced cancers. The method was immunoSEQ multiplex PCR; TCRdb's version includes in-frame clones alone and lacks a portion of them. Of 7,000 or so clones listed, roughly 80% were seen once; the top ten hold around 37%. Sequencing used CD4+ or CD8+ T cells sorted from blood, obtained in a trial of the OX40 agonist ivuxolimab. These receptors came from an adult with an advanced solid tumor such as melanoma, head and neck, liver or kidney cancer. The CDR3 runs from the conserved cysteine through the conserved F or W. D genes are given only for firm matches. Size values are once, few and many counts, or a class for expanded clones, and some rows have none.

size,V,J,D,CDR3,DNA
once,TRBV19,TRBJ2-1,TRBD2,CASSVTSEGYNEQFF,TGTGCCAGTAGTGTGACTAGCGAGGGTTACAATGAGCAGTTCTTC
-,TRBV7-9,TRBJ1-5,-,CASSSTWAGDQPQHF,TGTGCCAGCAGCTCTACCTGGGCAGGGGATCAGCCCCAGCATTTT
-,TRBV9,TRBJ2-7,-,CASSVGGGTEQYF,TGTGCCAGCAGCGTAGGCGGAGGGACCGAGCAGTACTTC
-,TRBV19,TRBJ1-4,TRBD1,CASSPTGLLEKLFF,TGTGCCAGTAGCCCGACAGGGTTACTCGAAAAACTGTTTTTT
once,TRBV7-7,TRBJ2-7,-,CASSLIQGNEQYF,TGTGCCAGCAGCCTCATACAGGGAAACGAGCAGTACTTC
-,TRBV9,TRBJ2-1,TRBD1,CASSAHSTGVAYNEQFF,TGTGCCAGCAGCGCCCACTCGACAGGGGTCGCCTACAATGAGCAGTTCTTC
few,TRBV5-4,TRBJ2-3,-,CASSGLGGRDTQYF,TGTGCCAGCAGCGGGCTAGGAGGGCGTGATACGCAGTATTTT
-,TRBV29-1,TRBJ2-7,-,CSVLTASLEQYF,TGCAGCGTTCTGACAGCTTCTCTCGAGCAGTACTTC
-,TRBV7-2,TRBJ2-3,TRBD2,CASSFWTSGRRRTDTQYF,TGTGCCAGCAGCTTTTGGACTAGCGGGAGAAGACGCACAGATACGCAGTATTTT
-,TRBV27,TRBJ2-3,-,CASTPMGTDTQYF,TGTGCCAGCACCCCAATGGGCACAGATACGCAGTATTTT
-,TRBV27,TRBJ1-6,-,CASRWAHLDSPLHF,TGTGCCAGCAGATGGGCCCATCTGGATTCACCCCTCCACTTT
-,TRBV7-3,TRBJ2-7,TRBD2,CASSQTYRGGEQYF,TGTGCCAGCAGCCAAACGTACCGCGGGGGTGAGCAGTACTTC
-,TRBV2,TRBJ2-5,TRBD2,CASSAPGTSLQETQYF,TGTGCCAGCAGTGCTCCTGGGACTAGCCTCCAAGAGACCCAGTACTTC
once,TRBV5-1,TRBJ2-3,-,CASSQDLISTDTQYF,TGCGCCAGCAGTCAGGACCTTATAAGCACAGATACGCAGTATTTT
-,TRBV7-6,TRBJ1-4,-,CASSSKIDPATNEKLFF,TGTGCCAGCAGCTCTAAAATTGACCCTGCAACTAATGAAAAACTGTTTTTT
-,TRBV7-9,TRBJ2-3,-,CASSLETVAGSTDTQYF,TGTGCCAGCAGCTTAGAGACCGTCGCGGGAAGCACAGATACGCAGTATTTT
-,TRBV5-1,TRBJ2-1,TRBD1,CASSFPGQGAGSSYNEQFF,TGCGCCAGCAGCTTCCCGGGACAGGGGGCTGGAAGCTCCTACAATGAGCAGTTCTTC
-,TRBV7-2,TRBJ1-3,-,CASSRPRDTIYF,TGTGCCAGCAGCCGCCCTAGGGACACCATATATTTT
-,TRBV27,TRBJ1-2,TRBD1,CASRATGGNFYGYTF,TGTGCCAGCAGAGCGACAGGGGGCAACTTCTATGGCTACACCTTC
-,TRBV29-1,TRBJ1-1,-,CSVTYIEAFF,TGCAGCGTAACATATATTGAAGCTTTCTTT
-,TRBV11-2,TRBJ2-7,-,CASSSEWRVGMAYEQYF,TGTGCCAGCAGCTCAGAGTGGCGGGTGGGGATGGCCTACGAGCAGTACTTC
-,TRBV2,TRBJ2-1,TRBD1,CAIYTGTGGFYNEQFF,TGTGCCATCTATACCGGGACAGGGGGCTTCTACAATGAGCAGTTCTTC
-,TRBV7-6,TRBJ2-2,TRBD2,CASSSAGGLTGELFF,TGTGCCAGCAGCTCAGCGGGAGGACTCACCGGGGAGCTGTTTTTT
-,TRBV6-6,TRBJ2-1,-,CASRTGRNEQFF,TGTGCCAGCAGAACGGGGAGGAATGAGCAGTTCTTC
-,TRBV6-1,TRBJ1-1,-,CASSERGGSTEAFF,TGTGCCAGCAGTGAAAGGGGCGGGAGCACTGAAGCTTTCTTT
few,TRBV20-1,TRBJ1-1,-,CSAPGNTEAFF,TGCAGTGCTCCAGGGAACACTGAAGCTTTCTTT
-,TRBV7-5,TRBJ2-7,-,CARKELERNSYEQYF,TGTGCCAGAAAAGAGTTAGAGCGCAACTCCTACGAGCAGTACTTC
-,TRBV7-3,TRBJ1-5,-,CASSLTDHQPQHF,TGTGCCAGCAGCTTAACCGACCATCAGCCCCAGCATTTT
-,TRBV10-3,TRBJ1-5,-,CAISESGVMYSNQPQHF,TGTGCCATCAGTGAGTCGGGGGTGATGTATAGCAATCAGCCCCAGCATTTT
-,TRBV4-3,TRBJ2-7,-,CASSQEMDYEQYF,TGCGCCAGCAGCCAAGAAATGGACTACGAGCAGTACTTC
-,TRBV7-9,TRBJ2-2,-,CASSSREQGVVGELFF,TGTGCCAGCAGCTCGCGGGAACAGGGTGTAGTCGGGGAGCTGTTTTTT
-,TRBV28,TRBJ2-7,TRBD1,CASSPQGASYEQYF,TGTGCCAGCAGTCCTCAGGGGGCCTCCTACGAGCAGTACTTC
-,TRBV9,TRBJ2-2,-,CASTETGGSTGELFF,TGTGCCAGCACCGAAACAGGAGGTAGCACCGGGGAGCTGTTTTTT
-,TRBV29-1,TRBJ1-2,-,CSVDRGTNYGYTF,TGCAGCGTTGATCGGGGGACTAACTATGGCTACACCTTC
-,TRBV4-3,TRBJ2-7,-,CASSQDRAGSYEQYF,TGCGCCAGCAGCCAAGATAGAGCAGGGTCCTACGAGCAGTACTTC
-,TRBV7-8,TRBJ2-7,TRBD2,CASSLRASGRAYEQYF,TGTGCCAGCAGCTTAAGGGCTAGCGGGAGGGCTTACGAGCAGTACTTC
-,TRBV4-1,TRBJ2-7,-,CASSQEGNLGASGYEQYF,TGCGCCAGCAGCCAAGAGGGGAACCTGGGGGCTAGCGGTTACGAGCAGTACTTC
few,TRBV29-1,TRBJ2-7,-,CSVEGGAAYEQYF,TGCAGCGTTGAAGGAGGGGCGGCCTACGAGCAGTACTTC
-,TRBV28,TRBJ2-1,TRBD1,CASRPPPGQLDNEQFF,TGTGCCAGCAGACCCCCGCCGGGACAGTTGGACAATGAGCAGTTCTTC
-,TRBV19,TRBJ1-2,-,CASSIPTGTRDGYTF,TGTGCCAGTAGTATACCTACGGGGACCCGGGATGGCTACACCTTC
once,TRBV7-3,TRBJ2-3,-,CASSFLGAGDADTQYF,TGTGCCAGCAGCTTCCTAGGAGCGGGCGACGCAGATACGCAGTATTTT
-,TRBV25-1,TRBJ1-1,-,CASSESPPSMNTEAFF,TGTGCCAGCAGTGAATCCCCCCCGAGCATGAACACTGAAGCTTTCTTT